Below are 25 T cell receptor beta chains sequenced from a single sample in a study of blood T cells in healthy people across ages. The second PCR ran about 6 to 12 cycles with a sample-barcoded 5' primer and J-beta primers. One entry per CDR3 protein, called by TCRdb with MiXCR from the 5' RACE reads. The sample lists around 990,000 distinct CDR3 sequences; around 25% were seen once. The same specimen was also included in a second study, on T cells of mothers and their children.

Sequenced: blood. These receptors all come from a girl aged 2-10 years in good health.

This clonotype has just a few counts. The chain couples TRBV2 to TRBJ1-4; 8 positions agree with TRBD1. V trimming: 4 bases; J trimming: 6 bases; junction bases outside the gene matches: 10. Germline V CDR1 and CDR2: SNHLY, FYNNEI. CDR3 size: 16 residues. In DNA, the CDR3 is TGTGCCAGCAGTGTACCCGACAGGGGTGGAGATGAAAAACTGTTTTTT. Encoded protein: CASSVPDRGGDEKLFF. The variable domain in full, with the rest retrieved from reference TRBV2 and TRBJ1-4, is EPEVTQTPSHQVTQMGQEVILRCVPISNHLYFYWYRQILGQKVEFLVSFYNNEISEKSEIFDDQFSVERPDGSNFTLKIRSTKLEDSAMYFCASSVPDRGGDEKLFFGSGTQLSVL.

The genes are TRBV6-1 and TRBJ1-5, with D possibly being TRBD1 (5 bases). CDR3 size: 17 residues. The germline CDR1 and CDR2 sequences are MNHNS and SASEGT. Trimming shortened V by 3 bases and J by 8 bases, and 23 bases separated the two germline ends. The CDR3 here is CASSDPTGQGRMKPQHF. The CDR3 DNA follows: TGTGCCAGCAGTGACCCGACCGGGCAGGGTCGGATGAAGCCCCAGCATTTT.

This chain connects TRBV7-9 to TRBJ2-5; weak D call: TRBD1 (6 bases). V was trimmed by 0 bases and J by 5 bases, leaving 19 bases between them. Germline V gene lookup returns CDR1 SEHNR and CDR2 FQNEAQ (reference sequence). The CDR3 extends over 17 amino acids. CDR3 nucleotide sequence: TGTGCCAGCAGCTTAGCGGGGGCAGGGCCCATCGGGGAGACCCAGTACTTC. Amino acids: CASSLAGAGPIGETQYF.

Only a few counts were recorded for this clonotype. This rearrangement joins TRBV10-2 to TRBJ2-5; TRBD2 matches 9 bases. The germline CDR1 and CDR2 sequences are WSHSY and SAAADI. V gave up 4 bases and J gave up 5 bases; unmatched junction bases: 8. The CDR3 contains 15 residues. DNA for the CDR3: TGCGCCAGCAGTGGCGTCGCGGGAGGGTCGGAGACCCAGTACTTC. Translating it yields CASSGVAGGSETQYF.

In this sample, this clonotype turned up a few times. This chain joins TRBV29-1 and TRBJ1-1; D unresolved. This CDR3 contains 13 residues. CDR1 is SQVTM, CDR2 ANQGSEA, per germline. V shed 5 bases and J shed 6 bases, with 16 bases lying between them. CDR3 residues: CSVLSDSNPEAFF. The DNA for the CDR3 is TGCAGCGTTTTGTCGGACTCAAACCCTGAAGCTTTCTTT.

This clonotype has a single count. The V gene is TRBV7-2, the J gene TRBJ2-7; D remains ambiguous. The CDR3 spans 15 residues. V was trimmed by 5 bases and J by 3 bases, leaving 17 bases between them. Germline loops: CDR1 SGHTA, CDR2 FQGNSA. The CDR3 loop reads CASSHVSTPSYEQYF. CDR3 coding DNA: TGTGCCAGCAGCCATGTCTCTACACCGAGCTACGAGCAGTACTTC.

This clonotype occurred a few times. V usage is TRBV20-1 and J usage is TRBJ1-2; 8 bases are shared with TRBD1. Germline CDR1 and CDR2: DFQATT and SNEGSKA (reference sequence). The V segment lost 1 base and the J segment 4 bases; nucleotides outside the gene matches: 2. This CDR3 spans 13 amino acids. The CDR3 loop is CSARVGQGYGYTF. Written as DNA, the CDR3 is TGCAGTGCTAGAGTCGGACAGGGCTATGGCTACACCTTC.

V is TRBV20-1 and J is TRBJ2-3; tentatively, D is TRBD1 or TRBD2 (5 bases each). Germline CDR1 DFQATT, CDR2 SNEGSKA (reference sequence). This CDR3 is built from 16 residues. Deletions cut 1 base from V and 2 bases from J, with 16 bases between. In nucleotides, the CDR3 is TGCAGTGCTAGAGGAACTGAGGGGTTCAACACAGATACGCAGTATTTT. Residues: CSARGTEGFNTDTQYF.

The CDR3 sequence is CASSQEALADNEQFF. The CDR3 nucleotides read TGTGCCAGCAGCCAAGAAGCACTAGCGGACAATGAGCAGTTCTTC. The chain uses TRBV4-2 and TRBJ2-1, with 8 bases identical to TRBD2. This CDR3 is built from 15 residues. Germline CDR1 is LGHNA and CDR2 is YNFKEQ. Trimming removed 0 bases from V and 5 bases from J; junction bases left unmatched: 3.

Of note for this clonotype: The junction departs from the called germline gene at one end, perhaps through a read error. The chain has TRBV29-1 and TRBJ1-1; D uncertain. The CDR3 is 11 amino acids. Germline lookup yields CDR1 SQVTM and CDR2 ANQGSEA. The chain's CDR3 is CGVEGARGAFF. In DNA form, the CDR3 reads TGCGGCGTTGAAGGTGCCCGGGGAGCTTTCTTT.

The chain combines TRBV27 with TRBJ2-1; D might be TRBD2 (5 bases). Per the germline V gene, CDR1 is MNHEY and CDR2 is SMNVEV (reference sequence). V gave up 4 bases and J gave up 4 bases, with 17 bases separating them. This CDR3 has 16 amino acids. CDR3 residues: CASSSHYGIEYNEQFF. The DNA of the CDR3 is TGTGCCAGCAGTTCACATTACGGGATTGAGTACAATGAGCAGTTCTTC.

This clonotype occurred a few times. V gene TRBV29-1 combines with J gene TRBJ1-3, with D possibly TRBD1 on 5 matching bases. Germline lookup yields CDR1 SQVTM and CDR2 ANQGSEA. The ends were cut back, 7 bases at V and 3 bases at J, with 13 bases in the middle. The CDR3 is 13 residues long. CDR3 sequence reads: CSARQKNGNTIYF. The CDR3, as DNA: TGCAGCGCTAGACAGAAGAATGGAAACACCATATATTTT.

The CDR3 coding sequence is TGTGCCAGCAGCCCCCCCTGGACCACAGATACGCAGTATTTT. It codes for CASSPPWTTDTQYF. The chain has TRBV11-2 and TRBJ2-3; D is uncertain. CDR1 is SGHAT, CDR2 FQNNGV, per germline. This CDR3 has 14 amino acids. V was clipped by 5 bases and J by 2 bases, with 11 bases between them. Full variable domain (remainder filled in from reference TRBV11-2 and TRBJ2-3): EAGVAQSPRYKIIEKRQSVAFWCNPISGHATLYWYQQILGQGPKLLIQFQNNGVVDDSQLPKDRFSAERLKGVDSTLKIQPAKLEDSAVYLCASSPPWTTDTQYFGPGTRLTVL.

This chain's CDR3 is CASSLKGDAARYF. The CDR3 bases are TGTGCCAGCAGTTTAAAGGGAGACGCGGCGCGATACTTC. This chain joins TRBV27 and TRBJ2-4; weak D call: TRBD2 (5 bases). V lost 2 bases to trimming and J lost 16 bases, with 18 bases between them. There are 13 residues in the CDR3. CDR1 and CDR2 (germline): MNHEY, SMNVEV (reference sequence).

This clonotype has only a few counts. This rearrangement joins TRBV4-2 to TRBJ2-5; tentatively, D is TRBD2 (5 bases). The closer fit of TRBJ2-1 to the DNA end suggests the J call may be wrong. The germline CDR1 and CDR2 sequences are LGHNA and YNFKEQ. This CDR3 spans 13 amino acids. CDR3 loop: CASSQADYLQQFF. CDR3 coding DNA: TGTGCCAGCAGCCAGGCAGACTACCTCCAGCAGTTCTTC.

This clonotype was recorded many times. The chain uses TRBV4-3 and TRBJ2-5, with D unclear. Germline values: CDR1 LGHNA, CDR2 YSLEER. CDR3 length equals 14 residues. V lost 1 base, J lost 1 base, and 7 bases lay in between. The CDR3 DNA reads TGCGCCAGCAGCCAAGTACTCACCCAAGAGACCCAGTACTTC. Amino acids: CASSQVLTQETQYF.

This clonotype was seen a handful of times. V is TRBV29-1 and J is TRBJ1-4; D unclear. Germline assignment: CDR1 SQVTM and CDR2 ANQGSEA. This CDR3 region has 15 residues. V was shortened by 8 bases and J by 0 bases, with 16 bases between the two germline ends. The CDR3 region is CSILKDPSTNEKLFF. CDR3 coding DNA: TGCAGCATATTAAAGGACCCATCAACTAATGAAAAACTGTTTTTT.

This clonotype was observed a handful of times. This sequence joins TRBV7-8 and TRBJ2-3; no definite D call. The CDR3 covers 12 residues. Germline CDR1 and CDR2: SGHVS and FQNEAQ. V lost 5 bases and J lost 6, with 9 bases in between. The CDR3 loop reads CASSVLVDTQYF. In DNA, the CDR3 is TGTGCCAGCAGCGTACTGGTGGATACGCAGTATTTT.

This clonotype was counted between two and nine times. The chain couples TRBV11-2 to TRBJ2-7; D might be TRBD1 or TRBD2, each matching 5 bases. The CDR3 has 13 residues. Trimming shortened V by 5 bases and J by 3 bases, and 11 bases separated the two germline ends. CDR1 is SGHAT and CDR2 is FQNNGV in the germline V gene. CDR3 nucleotides: TGTGCCAGCAGCCCGGGACGGGACTACGAGCAGTACTTC. Its protein is CASSPGRDYEQYF.

The sample holds one count of this clonotype. The J gene is TRBJ1-3, the V gene TRBV3-1; no definite D call. From germline, CDR1 is LGHDT and CDR2 YNNKEL (reference sequence). This CDR3 region has 16 residues. The V end was cut by 4 bases, the J end by 0 bases, with 13 bases between. The CDR3 loop is CASSLRTGASGNTIYF. CDR3 nucleotides: TGTGCCAGCAGCCTAAGGACGGGCGCCTCTGGAAACACCATATATTTT.

The V gene is TRBV28, the J gene TRBJ2-5; 9 nucleotides line up with TRBD1. The DNA end lines up better with TRBJ2-7; the J call may be wrong. The CDR3 is 16 amino acids. The V gene's germline CDR1 is MDHEN and CDR2 SYDVKM. CDR3 nucleotide sequence: TGTGCCAGCAGTTCCTACGGGACAGGGCTGAGGGGCGAGCAGTACTTC. This sequence encodes CASSSYGTGLRGEQYF.

This clonotype was recorded many times. The chain carries TRBV29-1 and TRBJ2-5, with 7 bases matching TRBD1. The trim removed 6 bases at V and 1 base at J, leaving 5 bases unmatched. Germline V CDR1 and CDR2: SQVTM, ANQGSEA. The CDR3 has 13 residues. The CDR3 is CSVGTVLQETQYF. Here the CDR3 DNA reads TGCAGCGTCGGGACAGTCCTCCAAGAGACCCAGTACTTC. Variable domain in full (rest from reference TRBV29-1 and TRBJ2-5): SAVISQKPSRDICQRGTSLTIQCQVDSQVTMMFWYRQQPGQSLTLIATANQGSEATYESGFVIDKFPISRPNLTFSTLTVSNMSPEDSSIYLCSVGTVLQETQYFGPGTRLLVL.

This clonotype was observed a few times. This sequence joins TRBV7-2 and TRBJ1-1, with D unresolved. CDR3 length: 14 amino acids. V was cut by 1 base and J by 3 bases, with 9 bases left in between. The V gene's germline CDR1 is SGHTA and CDR2 FQGNSA. CDR3 in amino acids: CASSLVPAYTEAFF. CDR3 in DNA: TGTGCCAGCAGCTTAGTGCCAGCATACACTGAAGCTTTCTTT.

This clonotype was found a few times. The CDR3 coding sequence is TGTGCCAGCAGCCGGAGTAGCGAGCAGTATTTT. Its protein is CASSRSSEQYF. The chain links TRBV7-9 to TRBJ2-3; D is perhaps TRBD2 (5 bases). Trimming pared 5 bases from V and 11 bases from J, leaving 11 bases between. The CDR3 extends over 11 amino acids. Germline CDR1 and CDR2: SEHNR and FQNEAQ (reference sequence).

Ten or more counts support this clonotype. This sequence joins TRBV7-2 and TRBJ1-2; the D gene is possibly TRBD1 (5 bases). V gave up 1 base and J gave up 7 bases, with 13 bases separating them. The CDR3 has 14 residues. The germline gives CDR1 SGHTA, CDR2 FQGNSA. The CDR3 sequence: CASSLVAGESGYTF. Here the CDR3 DNA reads TGTGCCAGCAGCTTAGTCGCGGGGGAATCTGGCTACACCTTC.